The entry below describes one T cell receptor beta chain. Its antigen is still unknown. The sample belongs to a study of neoadjuvant anti-PD-1 for oral cavity cancer. Study-level points and caveats: Post-nivolumab, blood T cell clonality was significantly elevated in non-responders.

TCRdb's copy holds only in-frame clones and misses some; the assay was immunoSEQ multiplex PCR. This table has about 81,000 clones, approximately 80% appearing once. Patients had HPV-negative, locally advanced oral cavity squamous cell carcinoma. Trimming shortened V by 2 bases and J by 5 bases, and 16 bases separated the two germline ends. CDR3 size: 15 residues. From germline, CDR1 is GTSNPN and CDR2 SVGIG (reference sequence). The chain carries TRBV30 and TRBJ2-1, with D possibly matching TRBD2 (6 bases). Source: PBMCs, taken before nivolumab (anti-PD-1) treatment. This clonotype was sampled from a person aged 40 to 85 with oral cavity squamous cell carcinoma. In nucleotides, the CDR3 is TGTGCCTGGAGTTTAGGTTCAGCGGGCAACAATGAGCAGTTCTTC. It encodes CAWSLGSAGNNEQFF.